The T cell receptor (beta chain) described here comes from a study of blood T cell repertoires in COVID-19. Libraries were prepared by immunoSEQ multiplex PCR; TCRdb keeps only in-frame clonotypes and omits some of them. Of roughly 140,000 clones in the sample, 65% to 90% were seen once. This CDR3 has 13 amino acids. The ends lost 7 bases at V and 0 bases at J; junction bases unmatched: 2. Germline CDR1 SQVTM, CDR2 ANQGSEA. The clonotype originates from a man aged 65-85 years with acute or convalescent COVID-19. The sequenced material came from peripheral blood. The rearrangement uses TRBV29-1 and TRBJ1-1; 10 bases fit TRBD1. CDR3 DNA: TGCAGCGGGGACAGGGGTGTGAACACTGAAGCTTTCTTT. It codes for CSGDRGVNTEAFF.